These 32 T cell receptor beta chains originate from one sample sequenced in a study of blood T cell repertoires in COVID-19. Repertoires were generated with immunoSEQ multiplex PCR, while TCRdb's copy carries only in-frame clones and drops some. The data hold approximately 100,000 clones, with around 78% observed a single time. Sequenced sample: peripheral blood. Receptors originate from a man older than 75 with COVID-19, enrolled during active disease.

V and J are TRBV5-1 and TRBJ2-7; D might be TRBD2 (6 bases). The CDR3 loop spans 16 amino acids. The V gene lost 4 bases and the J gene lost 3 bases, with 20 bases spanning the gap. Germline assignment: CDR1 SGHRS and CDR2 YFSETQ. In nucleotides, the CDR3 is TGCGCCAGCAGCGCCCGGGGGAATAGCGTTATCTACGAGCAGTACTTC. This sequence encodes CASSARGNSVIYEQYF.

The V and J genes are TRBV18 and TRBJ1-3; a weak D match, TRBD1 (5 bases). V was cut by 3 bases and J by 4 bases, with 13 bases left in between. The CDR3 has 15 amino acids. Germline V gene lookup returns CDR1 KGHSH and CDR2 LQKENI. Written as DNA, the CDR3 is TGTGCCAGCTCACCTTCTCCCGGACACGGAAACACCATATATTTT. Protein: CASSPSPGHGNTIYF.

V and J are TRBV7-9 and TRBJ1-4; D is perhaps TRBD1 (6 bases). Trimming shortened V by 2 bases and J by 7 bases, and 14 bases separated the two germline ends. The CDR3 runs to 15 residues. The germline V gene has CDR1 SEHNR and CDR2 FQNEAQ (reference sequence). CDR3 loop: CASSLTGRGGEKLFF. DNA of the CDR3: TGTGCCAGCAGCTTAACGGGAAGAGGGGGTGAAAAACTGTTTTTT.

This chain links TRBV29-1 with TRBJ1-2; 7 nucleotides align to TRBD1. Germline CDR1 is SQVTM and CDR2 is ANQGSEA. V dropped 4 bases and J dropped 4; count of bases not matched to a gene: 9. This CDR3 is built from 14 residues. The CDR3 spells CSVGERTGPYGYTF. The CDR3 DNA sequence: TGCAGCGTTGGTGAAAGGACAGGACCCTATGGCTACACCTTC. Complete variable domain (other parts from reference TRBV29-1 and TRBJ1-2): SAVISQKPSRDICQRGTSLTIQCQVDSQVTMMFWYRQQPGQSLTLIATANQGSEATYESGFVIDKFPISRPNLTFSTLTVSNMSPEDSSIYLCSVGERTGPYGYTFGSGTRLTVV.

V and J are TRBV11-2 and TRBJ1-6; 8 bases line up with TRBD1. CDR3 length: 16 residues. J was trimmed by 4 bases and V by 5 bases; bases with no gene match: 7. Germline V gives CDR1 SGHAT, CDR2 FQNNGV. CDR3 sequence reads: CASSRGQGGYNSPLHF. The CDR3 bases are TGTGCCAGCAGCCGAGGACAGGGCGGATATAATTCACCCCTCCACTTT.

The chain recombines TRBV6-5 with TRBJ2-1, with a weak D call TRBD2 (6 bases). The V and J ends lost 6 bases and 5 bases respectively, with 8 bases between them. In germline, CDR1 is MNHEY, CDR2 SVGAGI. The CDR3 has 12 residues. The CDR3 nucleotides are TGTGCCAGCAGGGGACTGAACAATGAGCAGTTCTTC. This encodes CASRGLNNEQFF.

The chain carries TRBV28 and TRBJ2-1; 13 nucleotides line up with TRBD2. J was trimmed by 8 bases and V by 3 bases; bases with no gene match: 7. The CDR3 has 16 amino acids. The germline V gene encodes CDR1 MDHEN and CDR2 SYDVKM. For the CDR3, the DNA is TGTGCCAGCAGTTTCCGACTAGCGGGAGGTGGGGATGAGCAGTTCTTC. This encodes CASSFRLAGGGDEQFF. The full variable domain, with the rest looked up from reference TRBV28 and TRBJ2-1, is DVKVTQSSRYLVKRTGEKVFLECVQDMDHENMFWYRQDPGLGLRLIYFSYDVKMKEKGDIPEGYSVSREKKERFSLILESASTNQTSMYLCASSFRLAGGGDEQFFGPGTRLTVL.

This chain joins TRBV6-5 and TRBJ1-2, with 7 bases that match TRBD1. Looked up from germline, CDR1 is MNHEY and CDR2 is SVGAGI. Trimming took 7 bases from V and 4 from J; bases not matched to a gene: 12. CDR3 length equals 15 residues. CDR3 coding DNA: TGTGCCAGCACCCGATCGGCCCAGGGGGGCTATGGCTACACCTTC. This encodes CASTRSAQGGYGYTF.

J is TRBJ2-1 and V is TRBV7-3; 9 nucleotides line up with TRBD1. The CDR3 runs 15 residues. The germline gives CDR1 SGHTA, CDR2 FQGTGA. V lost 6 bases to trimming and J lost 3 bases; unmatched junction nucleotides: 6. The CDR3 DNA sequence: TGTGCCAGCAGTCTCGGGGACAGGGACTACAATGAGCAGTTCTTC. It yields the protein CASSLGDRDYNEQFF.

This rearrangement joins TRBV6-2 or TRBV6-3 to TRBJ2-1; 10 nucleotides align to TRBD2. Germline V gene sequence: CDR1 MNHEY, CDR2 SVGEGT. This CDR3 contains 15 residues. Germline trimming cut 2 bases from V and 7 bases from J; bases unmatched to any gene: 5. CDR3 bases: TGTGCCAGCAGTTACGGGATAGCGGGAGGTAATGAGCAGTTCTTC. This translates into CASSYGIAGGNEQFF.

This chain uses TRBV5-4 with TRBJ2-4, with 8 nucleotides matching TRBD2. The CDR3 totals 15 residues. V lost 2 bases to trimming and J lost 7 bases; unmatched junction nucleotides: 8. Germline values: CDR1 SGHNT, CDR2 YYREEE (reference sequence). The CDR3 protein is CASSFSGAGANIQYF. In DNA, the CDR3 is TGTGCCAGCAGCTTTAGTGGAGCGGGAGCTAACATTCAGTACTTC. Variable domain in full (rest from reference TRBV5-4 and TRBJ2-4): ETGVTQSPTHLIKTRGQQVTLRCSSQSGHNTVSWYQQALGQGPQFIFQYYREEENGRGNFPPRFSGLQFPNYSSELNVNALELDDSALYLCASSFSGAGANIQYFGAGTRLSVL.

This chain uses TRBV6-5 with TRBJ2-3; 8 bases align to TRBD1. Germline CDR1 reads MNHEY; CDR2 reads SVGAGI. The CDR3 runs to 15 residues. With V trimmed by 2 bases and J by 0 bases, 1 base remained unmatched. The CDR3 DNA is TGTGCCAGCAGTTACCGGGACAGGAGCACAGATACGCAGTATTTT. Translated, it gives CASSYRDRSTDTQYF.

The chain combines TRBV2 with TRBJ2-3; the D gene is possibly TRBD1 (5 bases). Germline V CDR1 and CDR2: SNHLY, FYNNEI. CDR3 length: 16 residues. V lost 4 bases and J 2 bases, leaving 16 bases between the germline ends. Written as DNA, the CDR3 is TGTGCCAGCAGTGGGGGAAGGGGCTCCTTCACAGATACGCAGTATTTT. It encodes CASSGGRGSFTDTQYF.

The rearrangement uses TRBV30 and TRBJ1-6; weak D call: TRBD1 (6 bases). The CDR3 spans 14 residues. V lost 3 bases and J 7 bases, leaving 13 bases between the germline ends. Germline loops: CDR1 GTSNPN, CDR2 SVGIG (reference sequence). The CDR3 DNA sequence: TGTGCCTGGAGGCGGGGGGGCGTAAATTCACCCCTCCACTTT. It encodes CAWRRGGVNSPLHF.

The chain links TRBV10-3 to TRBJ2-7, with 7 bases fitting TRBD2. With 5 bases clipped from V and 0 bases from J, the junction kept 7 bases outside the gene matches. CDR3 length: 15 amino acids. The V gene's germline CDR1 is ENHRY and CDR2 SYGVKD. The CDR3 loop reads CAISKNPGGSYEQYF. The CDR3 coding sequence is TGTGCCATCAGTAAAAACCCGGGAGGCTCCTACGAGCAGTACTTC.

This clone was seen a few times. V gene TRBV5-6 combines with J gene TRBJ1-2; 7 positions match TRBD1. Trimming at V came to 3 bases and at J to 6 bases, leaving 2 bases not matched to a gene. Germline values: CDR1 SGHDT, CDR2 YYEEEE. The CDR3 length is 12 residues. CDR3 protein: CASSSGTDGYTF. The CDR3 DNA is TGTGCCAGCAGCTCGGGGACAGATGGCTACACCTTC.

V gene TRBV27 combines with J gene TRBJ1-6; unclear D gene. This CDR3 region has 18 residues. Per the germline V gene, CDR1 is MNHEY and CDR2 is SMNVEV (reference sequence). The V and J ends lost 2 bases and 0 bases respectively, with 14 bases between them. CDR3 DNA: TGTGCCAGCAGTTTAGCGATTCCCGGGAGCTCCTATAATTCACCCCTCCACTTT. Residues: CASSLAIPGSSYNSPLHF.

This clone was seen more than once but under ten times. Other DNA sequences in this specimen translate into the identical CDR3. This sequence joins TRBV5-1 and TRBJ2-1, with 9 bases lining up with TRBD2. The trim removed 4 bases at V and 3 bases at J, leaving 5 bases unmatched. Germline assignment: CDR1 SGHRS and CDR2 YFSETQ. This CDR3 has 15 amino acids. The CDR3, as DNA: TGCGCCAGCAGCACCGGGACTAGCAGCTACAATGAGCAGTTCTTC. It specifies CASSTGTSSYNEQFF.

This rearrangement joins TRBV9 to TRBJ2-2; TRBD1 might be the D (6 bases). The CDR3 consists of 14 residues. Germline assignment: CDR1 SGDLS and CDR2 YYNGEE. Trimming stripped 0 bases from V and 14 bases from J, with 17 bases between. This CDR3 reads CASSVEGVGQDLFF. As DNA, the CDR3 is TGTGCCAGCAGCGTAGAGGGGGTGGGTCAGGACCTGTTTTTT.

As concerns this clone: Within the sample, other DNA sequences also encode this same CDR3. The chain carries TRBV5-5 and TRBJ2-7, with D uncertain. Trimming took 4 bases from V and 1 from J, leaving 6 bases between them. The CDR3 is 12 residues long. Germline V gene data show CDR1 as SGHKS and CDR2 as YYEKEE (reference sequence). The CDR3 here is CASSRDSYEQYF. As DNA, the CDR3 is TGTGCCAGCAGCCGCGATTCCTACGAGCAGTACTTC.

This clone was observed a handful of times. The chain recombines TRBV30 with TRBJ2-7, with D perhaps matching TRBD1 (5 bases). CDR3 length: 13 residues. V gave up 7 bases and J gave up 5 bases, with 18 bases separating them. Germline V lookup: CDR1 GTSNPN, CDR2 SVGIG (reference sequence). CDR3 region: CASARRVSDEQYF. CDR3 coding DNA: TGTGCCTCGGCCCGCAGGGTAAGTGACGAGCAGTACTTC.

The chain combines TRBV4-1 with TRBJ2-7; 13 bases align to TRBD2. Trimming cost V 0 bases and J 1 base; bases outside gene matches: 6. The CDR3 covers 18 residues. Germline loops: CDR1 MGHRA, CDR2 YSYEKL. The CDR3 loop reads CASSQDTSGRAISYEQYF. DNA of the CDR3: TGCGCCAGCAGCCAAGACACTAGCGGGAGGGCCATTTCCTACGAGCAGTACTTC.

The J gene is TRBJ2-1, the V gene TRBV12-3 or TRBV12-4; D call uncertain. Trimming removed 6 bases at V and 9 bases at J, with 9 bases between. The CDR3 has 11 residues. The CDR3 coding sequence is TGTGCCAGCAGCCTAACGAGTGAGCAGTTCTTC. Its protein is CASSLTSEQFF.

The chain joins TRBV3-1 (or the pseudogene TRBV3-2) to TRBJ2-1; tentative D call: TRBD2 (6 bases). Germline assignment: CDR1 LGHDT and CDR2 YNNKEL (reference sequence). V gave up 6 bases and J gave up 9 bases, with 15 bases separating them. CDR3 size: 13 residues. The CDR3 is CASSFSSDTEQFF. As DNA, the CDR3 is TGTGCCAGCAGTTTCTCTAGCGATACTGAGCAGTTCTTC.

This clone has just one count. The CDR3 protein is CASSRRKNTEAFF. CDR3 in DNA: TGTGCCAGCAGCCGCAGGAAGAACACTGAAGCTTTCTTT. The chain is built from TRBV6-5 and TRBJ1-1; D gene ambiguous. The V end lost 6 bases, the J end lost 1 base, and 9 bases lay between the germline ends. Per the germline V gene, CDR1 is MNHEY and CDR2 is SVGAGI. This CDR3 has 13 residues.

The genes are TRBV9 and TRBJ1-2; D might be TRBD1 (5 bases). V was cut by 3 bases and J by 0 bases, with 15 bases left in between. The CDR3 contains 16 residues. Per germline, CDR1 SGDLS and CDR2 YYNGEE. CDR3 DNA sequence: TGTGCCAGCAGCGGTAGGGGCTCTGGGGCTAACTATGGCTACACCTTC. This gives the protein CASSGRGSGANYGYTF.

This chain uses TRBV2 with TRBJ1-2; no clear D gene. The germline V gene encodes CDR1 SNHLY and CDR2 FYNNEI. Trimming took 7 bases from V and 4 from J, leaving 19 bases between them. CDR3 length: 15 amino acids. The CDR3 nucleotides read TGTGCCAGCAAACCCTGGCGGAGTGAGAGCTATGGCTACACCTTC. It yields the protein CASKPWRSESYGYTF.

V usage is TRBV2 and J usage is TRBJ2-7, with 10 bases identical to TRBD2. CDR3 size: 20 residues. From germline, CDR1 is SNHLY and CDR2 FYNNEI. V lost 3 bases, J lost 3 bases, and 20 bases stayed unmatched. CDR3 region: CASSERGGFGLAALLYEQYF. In nucleotides, the CDR3 is TGTGCCAGCAGTGAGAGGGGAGGGTTTGGACTAGCGGCGTTGCTCTACGAGCAGTACTTC.

The chain is built from TRBV6-5 and TRBJ2-2; possible D gene TRBD1, 5 bases. Germline CDR1 is MNHEY and CDR2 is SVGAGI. Trimming took 2 bases from V and 1 from J, leaving 8 bases between them. The length of the CDR3 is 15 residues. This chain's CDR3 is CASSYGRVNTGELFF. CDR3 coding DNA: TGTGCCAGCAGTTACGGCAGGGTGAACACCGGGGAGCTGTTTTTT.

Only one count was recorded for this clone. This chain uses TRBV19 with TRBJ2-1; possibly TRBD2 for D (6 bases). This CDR3 is 12 amino acids long. Germline V gene sequence: CDR1 LNHDA, CDR2 SQIVND (reference sequence). The ends were cut back, 3 bases at V and 6 bases at J, with 6 bases in the middle. The CDR3 DNA follows: TGTGCCAGTAGTATGCGGGGCAATGAGCAGTTCTTC. As protein: CASSMRGNEQFF.

This chain uses TRBV4-2 with TRBJ1-6; the D gene is possibly TRBD1 (5 bases). CDR1 is LGHNA, CDR2 YNFKEQ, per germline. Trimming removed 4 bases from V and 7 bases from J, with 11 bases in between. The CDR3 runs 14 residues. Here the CDR3 reads CASSPWRGNSPLHF. The CDR3 nucleotides read TGTGCCAGCAGCCCTTGGAGGGGAAATTCACCCCTCCACTTT.

The sample holds one count of this clone. Different DNA sequences within this sample yield the same CDR3. V and J are TRBV2 and TRBJ1-4; 7 bases are a match to TRBD1. CDR1 SNHLY and CDR2 FYNNEI come from the germline V gene. V shed 4 bases, J shed 6 bases, and the junction held 5 bases outside the gene matches. The CDR3 has 14 amino acids. CDR3: CASSGNRGDEKLFF. Written as DNA, the CDR3 is TGTGCCAGCAGTGGGAACAGGGGAGATGAAAAACTGTTTTTT.